This T cell receptor beta chain was retrieved from a study of T cell responses to AZD1222 COVID-19 vaccine. Germline-derived CDR1 and CDR2 are MNHNY and SVGAGI (reference sequence). The CDR3 consists of 14 residues. V dropped 0 bases and J dropped 1 base, with 7 bases sitting between them. Regarding the study as a whole: Distributed over spike, vaccine-associated CD4 TCRs predominated at 160-218 and 743-854. Following two doses of AZD1222, Spike-specific TCR breadth and depth rose.

A remark on this clone: Its antigen is still unknown.

Method: immunoSEQ multiplex PCR; TCRdb's copy keeps in-frame clones and lacks some. This sample has 120,000 or so clones; roughly 89% occur once, and the top ten carry approximately 10%. This specimen was peripheral blood, taken on day 0 of MenACWY control vaccination. The clonotype was recovered from an adult in good health. The J gene is TRBJ2-7, the V gene TRBV6-6; D not certain. The CDR3 protein is CASSYSMVSYEQYF. Here the CDR3 DNA reads TGTGCCAGCAGTTACTCGATGGTATCCTACGAGCAGTACTTC.